This T cell receptor beta chain was captured in a study of T cell responses to AZD1222 COVID-19 vaccine. Germline V gene sequence: CDR1 SGHRS, CDR2 YFSETQ. The CDR3 runs to 13 residues. V shed 8 bases and J shed 6 bases, with 17 bases lying between them. Assay used: immunoSEQ multiplex PCR; TCRdb lists only in-frame clones, some missing. The sample has about 180,000 clones; 90% to 95% are singletons. The chain is built from TRBV5-1 and TRBJ1-1; perhaps TRBD1 as D (6 bases). The sample in question was peripheral blood, obtained 28 days after the second dose of the MenACWY control vaccine. This sequence originates from an adult who received the MenACWY meningococcal vaccine as a control. The CDR3 DNA reads TGCGCCAGTAAGATGGGGGGGGCCCCTGAAGCTTTCTTT. It is translated as CASKMGGAPEAFF.